This T cell receptor beta chain was observed in a study of blood T cell repertoires in COVID-19. TCRdb's copy holds only in-frame clones and misses some; the assay was immunoSEQ multiplex PCR. The table records 110,000 to 150,000 clones, 75% to 90% of them present only once. This CDR3 has 14 residues. Germline V lookup: CDR1 SGHRS, CDR2 YFSETQ. Trimming removed 5 bases from V and 3 bases from J; junction bases left unmatched: 5. Sequences were obtained from peripheral blood. J is TRBJ1-1 and V is TRBV5-1; TRBD1 matches 9 bases. The TCR comes from a man in his 70s who had recovered from COVID-19. The CDR3 bases are TGCGCCAGCAGACAGGGGGCAGGGGACACTGAAGCTTTCTTT. The encoded protein is CASRQGAGDTEAFF. The complete variable domain, with remaining parts taken from reference TRBV5-1 and TRBJ1-1, reads KAGVTQTPRYLIKTRGQQVTLSCSPISGHRSVSWYQQTPGQGLQFLFEYFSETQRNKGNFPGRFSGRQFSNSRSEMNVSTLELGDSALYLCASRQGAGDTEAFFGQGTRLTVV.